This T cell receptor beta chain was profiled in a study of OX40 agonist ivuxolimab in advanced cancers. As for the study in general: The mean age was about 61 years, ranging from 23 to 79, with about four fifths of participants male.

Sequenced by immunoSEQ multiplex PCR; TCRdb stores in-frame clones only, minus some. There are around 97,000 clones in the sample; approximately 84% occur only once, and around 5.5% lies in the top ten. The V gene's germline CDR1 is SNHLY and CDR2 FYNNEI. With 7 bases removed from V and 3 bases from J, the gap between germline ends came to 12 bases. This CDR3 is built from 14 residues. The chain combines TRBV2 with TRBJ2-2, with D uncertain. The material sequenced was CD4+ or CD8+ T cells sorted from blood, taken in a trial of the OX40 agonist ivuxolimab. The receptor was isolated from an adult with an advanced solid tumor such as melanoma, head and neck, liver or kidney cancer. The chain's CDR3 is CASKPRWDTGELFF. The CDR3 DNA reads TGTGCCAGCAAACCCAGGTGGGACACCGGGGAGCTGTTTTTT.